The text below deals with one TCR beta chain. The antigen this receptor binds is unknown. No much larger clonotype is one base removed from it; base qualities were not supplied. Rearranged CDR3 beta regions were amplified from genomic DNA with multiplex V and J primers using the immunoSEQ TRB Survey service. To keep sequencing depth the same across samples, survey-level depth of up to 500,000 reads per sample was applied. The libraries were purified, combined into pools and sequenced with Illumina technology. Per the source publication's procedure: Productive clonality, sample overlap, pairwise scatters, CDR3 beta length, V/D/J gene usage and productiveness were assessed with immunoSEQ online tools. Calculated diversity was the number of unique rearrangements divided by total templates times 100; Shannon and Simpson indices were also computed. Z-score normalized data were analyzed by principal component analysis with the R prcomp function and the ggbiplot package. Morisita's index was used to measure clonal overlap between blood and rectum within each subject. Not all clones reach the TCRdb copy of this immuneACCESS table, which keeps in-frame sequences only. Checked studies attribute under half of the gap to unresolved V genes and leave the rest unexplained. V and J calls and clone size are given by that table; D and trimming were obtained from the DNA. In all, the sample holds approximately 14,000 clones, and 85% to 90% of those were seen once. Roughly 0.98% of the sample is in the top ten clones.

This entry is derived from a study of pediatric ulcerative colitis (dated by TCRdb to the late 2010s). Regarding the study in general: Pancolitis was present in 6 to 8 ulcerative colitis patients and left-sided colitis in two, and histology consistent with ulcerative colitis was found in all of these patients. From nine newly diagnosed, treatment-naive pediatric ulcerative colitis patients and a few non-IBD control children, paired blood and rectal samples were collected. The Pediatric Ulcerative Colitis Activity Index classified a couple of patients as having mild disease, four as having moderate disease and three as having acute severe colitis.

Reading the germline V gene gives CDR1 MNHEY and CDR2 SVGAGI. Spanning cysteine to phenylalanine, the CDR3 consists of 12 amino acids. Left in the record is the CDR3 DNA by itself, 36 bases read in frame from the first base. V is clipped by 8 bases and J by 5 bases, and the sequence between their germline boundaries is 12 bases long. The study at large found these results: Only a few individuals were included in the healthy control group, which was small. A couple of rectal CDR3 clonotypes were present in all ulcerative colitis patients and in none of the controls. Because repertoires came from total lymphocyte DNA, patterns in rare subsets such as regulatory T cells may not be reflected. A couple of patients' blood samples yielded substantially fewer templates for technical reasons and were excluded from blood-rectal overlap analysis. Features of the rectal repertoire distinguished controls, mild-moderate colitis patients and acute severe colitis patients, and in acute severe colitis rectal diversity was lower because of clonal expansions. Autologous blood-rectal clonal overlap was significantly higher in ulcerative colitis patients than in controls, suggesting increased T cell trafficking to inflamed tissue.

Ulcerative colitis patients had received no immunosuppressive medication before the diagnostic colonoscopy. Blood was sampled at the time of the colonoscopy. The Wizard kit (Promega) was used to extract genomic DNA from both blood and intestinal samples. The sample consisted of blood. The rearranged chain carries TRBV6-5 and TRBJ1-2, with the D gene call left open. This clonotype was obtained from a boy aged 5-17 years with moderate ulcerative colitis. The CDR3 amino acid sequence is: CASLEVPYGYTF. At the DNA level, the sequence is TGTGCCAGCCTCGAGGTCCCATATGGCTACACCTTC.